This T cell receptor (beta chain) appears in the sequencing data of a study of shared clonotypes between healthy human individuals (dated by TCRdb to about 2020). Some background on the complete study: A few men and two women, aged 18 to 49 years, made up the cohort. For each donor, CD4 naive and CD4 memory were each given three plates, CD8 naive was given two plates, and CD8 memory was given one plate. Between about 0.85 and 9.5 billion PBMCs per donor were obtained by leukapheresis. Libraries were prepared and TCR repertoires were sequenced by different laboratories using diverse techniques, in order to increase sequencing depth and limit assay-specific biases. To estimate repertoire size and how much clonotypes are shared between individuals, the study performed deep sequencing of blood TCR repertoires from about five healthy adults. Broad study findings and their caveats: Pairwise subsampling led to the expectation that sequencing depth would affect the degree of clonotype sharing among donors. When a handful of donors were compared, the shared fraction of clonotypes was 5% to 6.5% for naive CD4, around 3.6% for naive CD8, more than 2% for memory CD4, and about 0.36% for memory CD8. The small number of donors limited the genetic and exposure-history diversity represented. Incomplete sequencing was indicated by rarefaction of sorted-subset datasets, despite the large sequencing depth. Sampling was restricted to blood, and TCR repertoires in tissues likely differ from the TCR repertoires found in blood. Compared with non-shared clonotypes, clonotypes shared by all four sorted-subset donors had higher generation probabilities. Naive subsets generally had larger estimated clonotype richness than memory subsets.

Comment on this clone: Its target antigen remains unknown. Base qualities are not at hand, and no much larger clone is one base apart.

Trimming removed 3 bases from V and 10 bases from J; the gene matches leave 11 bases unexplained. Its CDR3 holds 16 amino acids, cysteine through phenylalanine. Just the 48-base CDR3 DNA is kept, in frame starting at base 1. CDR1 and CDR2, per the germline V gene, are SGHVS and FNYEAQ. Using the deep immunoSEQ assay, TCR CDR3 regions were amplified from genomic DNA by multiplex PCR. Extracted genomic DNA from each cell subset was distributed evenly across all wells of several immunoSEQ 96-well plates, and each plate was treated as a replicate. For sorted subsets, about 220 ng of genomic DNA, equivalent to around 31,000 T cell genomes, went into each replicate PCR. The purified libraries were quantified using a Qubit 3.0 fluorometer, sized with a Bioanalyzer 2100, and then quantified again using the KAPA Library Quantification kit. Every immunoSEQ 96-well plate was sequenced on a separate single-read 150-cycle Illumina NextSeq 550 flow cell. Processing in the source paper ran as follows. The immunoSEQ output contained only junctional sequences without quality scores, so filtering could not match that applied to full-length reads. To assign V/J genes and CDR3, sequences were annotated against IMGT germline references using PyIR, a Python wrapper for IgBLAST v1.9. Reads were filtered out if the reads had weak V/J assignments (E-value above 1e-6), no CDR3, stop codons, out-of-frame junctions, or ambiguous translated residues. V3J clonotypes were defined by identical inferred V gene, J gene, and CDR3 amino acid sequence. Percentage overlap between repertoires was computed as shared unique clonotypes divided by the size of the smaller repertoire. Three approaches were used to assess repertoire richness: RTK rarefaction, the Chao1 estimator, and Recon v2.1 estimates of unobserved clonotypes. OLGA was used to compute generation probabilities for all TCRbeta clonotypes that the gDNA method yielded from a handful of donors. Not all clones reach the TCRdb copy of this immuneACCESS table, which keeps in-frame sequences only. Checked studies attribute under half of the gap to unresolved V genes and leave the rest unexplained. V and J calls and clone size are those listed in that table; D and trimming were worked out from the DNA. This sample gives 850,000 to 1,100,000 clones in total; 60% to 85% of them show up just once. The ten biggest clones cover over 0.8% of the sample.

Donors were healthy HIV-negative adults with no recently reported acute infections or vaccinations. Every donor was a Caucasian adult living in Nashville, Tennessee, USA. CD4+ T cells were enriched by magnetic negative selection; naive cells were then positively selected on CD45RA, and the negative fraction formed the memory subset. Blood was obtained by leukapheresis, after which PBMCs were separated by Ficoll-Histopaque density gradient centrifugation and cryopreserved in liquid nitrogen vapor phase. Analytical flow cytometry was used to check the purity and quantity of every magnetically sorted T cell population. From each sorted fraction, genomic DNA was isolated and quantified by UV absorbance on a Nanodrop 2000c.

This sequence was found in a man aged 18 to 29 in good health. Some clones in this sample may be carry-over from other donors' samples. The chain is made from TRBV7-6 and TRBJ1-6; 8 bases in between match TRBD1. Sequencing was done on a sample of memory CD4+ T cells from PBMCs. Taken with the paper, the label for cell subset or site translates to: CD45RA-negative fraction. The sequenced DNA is TGTGCCAGCAGCTTGGCCCCCCAGGGGGCCGGATCACCCCTCCACTTT. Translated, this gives CASSLAPQGAGSPLHF. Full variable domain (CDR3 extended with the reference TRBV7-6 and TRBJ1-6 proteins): GAGVSQSPRYKVTKRGQDVALRCDPISGHVSLYWYRQALGQGPEFLTYFNYEAQQDKSGLPNDRFSAERPEGSISTLTIQRTEQRDSAMYRCASSLAPQGAGSPLHFGNGTRLTVT.